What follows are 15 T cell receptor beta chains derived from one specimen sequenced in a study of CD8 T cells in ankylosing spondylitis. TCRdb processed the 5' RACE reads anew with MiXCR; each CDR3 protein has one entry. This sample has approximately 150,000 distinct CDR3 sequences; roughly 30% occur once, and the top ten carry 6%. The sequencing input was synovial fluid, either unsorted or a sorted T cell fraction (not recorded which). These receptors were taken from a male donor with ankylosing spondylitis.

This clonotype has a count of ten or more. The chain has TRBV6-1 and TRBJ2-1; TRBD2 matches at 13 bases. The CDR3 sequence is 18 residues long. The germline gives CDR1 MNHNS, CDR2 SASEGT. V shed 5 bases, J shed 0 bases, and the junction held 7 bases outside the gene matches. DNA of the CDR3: TGTGCCAGCAGTACACTAGCGGGGGGGATCTACTCCTACAATGAGCAGTTCTTC. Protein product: CASSTLAGGIYSYNEQFF.

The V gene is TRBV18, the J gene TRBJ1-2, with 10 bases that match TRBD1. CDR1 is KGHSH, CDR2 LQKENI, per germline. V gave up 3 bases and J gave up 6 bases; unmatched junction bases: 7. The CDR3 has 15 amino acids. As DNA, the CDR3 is TGTGCCAGCTCACCCCGGGACAGGGGTAGCCATGGCTACACCTTC. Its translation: CASSPRDRGSHGYTF.

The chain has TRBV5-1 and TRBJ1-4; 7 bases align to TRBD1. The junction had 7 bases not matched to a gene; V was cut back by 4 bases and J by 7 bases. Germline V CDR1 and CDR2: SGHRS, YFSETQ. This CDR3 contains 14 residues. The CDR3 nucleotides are TGCGCCAGCAGCCCTGACAGGGTTTCTGAAAAACTGTTTTTT. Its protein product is CASSPDRVSEKLFF.

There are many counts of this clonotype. The CDR3 is CSARGPAVGQPQHF. The DNA of the CDR3 is TGCAGTGCTAGGGGACCGGCGGTTGGACAGCCCCAGCATTTT. This chain uses TRBV20-1 with TRBJ1-5, with D possibly TRBD1 on 5 matching bases. V was pared by 3 bases and J by 7 bases, with 16 bases between. The CDR3 has 14 residues. The V gene's germline CDR1 is DFQATT and CDR2 SNEGSKA (reference sequence).

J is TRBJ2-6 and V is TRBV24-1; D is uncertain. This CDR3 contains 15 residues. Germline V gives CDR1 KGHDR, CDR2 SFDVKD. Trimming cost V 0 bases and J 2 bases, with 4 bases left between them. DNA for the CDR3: TGTGCCACCAGTGATTTGGGAGCTGGGGCCAACGTCCTGACTTTC. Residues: CATSDLGAGANVLTF.

The CDR3 loop is CASRLTGAGETQYF. CDR3 in DNA: TGTGCCAGCAGGCTGACAGGGGCTGGAGAGACCCAGTACTTC. This chain links TRBV12-3 or TRBV12-4 with TRBJ2-5, with 8 nucleotides matching TRBD1. The CDR3 runs 14 residues. Losses at the gene ends were 6 bases for V and 4 bases for J; bases not matched to a gene: 7.

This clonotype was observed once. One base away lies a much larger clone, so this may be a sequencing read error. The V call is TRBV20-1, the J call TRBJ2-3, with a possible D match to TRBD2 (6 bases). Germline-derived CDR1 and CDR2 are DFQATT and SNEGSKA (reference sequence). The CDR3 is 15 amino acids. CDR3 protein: CGALLGGAGTDTQYF. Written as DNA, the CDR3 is TGCGGTGCCCTCCTCGGGGGAGCGGGCACAGATACGCAGTATTTT.

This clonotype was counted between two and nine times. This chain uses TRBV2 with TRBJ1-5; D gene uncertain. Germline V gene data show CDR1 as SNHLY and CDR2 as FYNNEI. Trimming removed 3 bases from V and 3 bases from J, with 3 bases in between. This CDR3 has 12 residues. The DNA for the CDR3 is TGTGCCAGCAGTGACACCAATCAGCCCCAGCATTTT. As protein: CASSDTNQPQHF.

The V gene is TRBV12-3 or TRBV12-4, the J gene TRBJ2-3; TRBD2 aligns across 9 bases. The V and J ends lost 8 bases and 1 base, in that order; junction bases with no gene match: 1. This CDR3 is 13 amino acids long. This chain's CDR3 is CASRTSGTDTQYF. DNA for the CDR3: TGTGCCAGCCGGACTAGCGGCACAGATACGCAGTATTTT.

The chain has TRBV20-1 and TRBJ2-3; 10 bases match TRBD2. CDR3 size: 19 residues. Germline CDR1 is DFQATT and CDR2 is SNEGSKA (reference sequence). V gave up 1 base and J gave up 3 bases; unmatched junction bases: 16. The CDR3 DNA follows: TGCAGTGCTAGAGTCGGCGGGGGGCTAGCGGGGGCCCTTACAGATACGCAGTATTTT. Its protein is CSARVGGGLAGALTDTQYF.

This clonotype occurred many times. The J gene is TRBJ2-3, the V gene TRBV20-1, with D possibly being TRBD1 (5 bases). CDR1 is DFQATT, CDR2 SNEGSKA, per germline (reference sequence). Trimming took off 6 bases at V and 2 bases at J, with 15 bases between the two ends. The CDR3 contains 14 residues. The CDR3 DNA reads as TGCAGTGCGCCAGGGAATACAGTCACAGATACGCAGTATTTT. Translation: CSAPGNTVTDTQYF.

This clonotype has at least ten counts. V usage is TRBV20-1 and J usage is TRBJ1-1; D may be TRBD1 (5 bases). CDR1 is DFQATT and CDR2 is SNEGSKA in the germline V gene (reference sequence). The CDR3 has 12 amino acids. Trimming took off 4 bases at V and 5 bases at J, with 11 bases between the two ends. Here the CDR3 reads CSANWGVTEAFF. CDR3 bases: TGCAGTGCTAACTGGGGGGTTACTGAAGCTTTCTTT.

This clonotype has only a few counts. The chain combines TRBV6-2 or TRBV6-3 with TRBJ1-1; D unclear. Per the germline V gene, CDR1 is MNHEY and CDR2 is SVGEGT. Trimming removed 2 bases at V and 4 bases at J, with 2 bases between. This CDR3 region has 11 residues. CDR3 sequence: CASSYVTEAFF. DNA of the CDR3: TGTGCCAGCAGTTACGTCACTGAAGCTTTCTTT.

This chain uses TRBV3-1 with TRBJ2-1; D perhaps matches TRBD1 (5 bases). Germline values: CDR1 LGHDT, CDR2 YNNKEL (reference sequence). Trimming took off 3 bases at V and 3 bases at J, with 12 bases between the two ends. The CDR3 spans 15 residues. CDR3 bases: TGTGCCAGCAGCCAGAATCCAGGGTACTACAATGAGCAGTTCTTC. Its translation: CASSQNPGYYNEQFF.

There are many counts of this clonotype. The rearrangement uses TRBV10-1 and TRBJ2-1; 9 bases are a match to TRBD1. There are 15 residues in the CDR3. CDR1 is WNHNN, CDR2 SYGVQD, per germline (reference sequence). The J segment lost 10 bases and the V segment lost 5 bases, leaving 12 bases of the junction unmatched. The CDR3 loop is CASSIDRGAPGEQFF. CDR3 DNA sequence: TGCGCCAGCAGTATAGACAGGGGGGCCCCAGGGGAGCAGTTCTTC.